The clone carrying this TCR beta chain came up once. The target antigen is unknown. This sample is part of a study of OX40 agonist ivuxolimab in advanced cancers. Background on the study: Roughly two fifths of patients had received prior checkpoint inhibitor therapy.

Blood draws occurred at baseline, cycle 4 day 1, and cycle 7 day 1. The table came from immunoSEQ multiplex PCR; TCRdb's copy has only in-frame clones and leaves some out. The data contain 23,000 or so clones, approximately 84% of them seen just once; the ten biggest clones take up over 25%. The study's findings and limits: Some nonresponders also had low normalized T-cell clonal expansion.

Germline CDR1 reads MGHRA; CDR2 reads YSYEKL. V shed 1 base, J shed 3 bases, and the junction held 4 bases outside the gene matches. The CDR3 consists of 15 residues. V and J are TRBV4-1 and TRBJ1-2, with TRBD1 identical over 8 bases. Source: CD4+ or CD8+ T cells sorted from blood, taken in a trial of the OX40 agonist ivuxolimab. This TCR came from an adult with an advanced solid tumor such as melanoma, head and neck, liver or kidney cancer. As DNA, the CDR3 is TGCGCCAGCAGCCAAGTGGCAGGGGGCGACTATGGCTACACCTTC. This codes for CASSQVAGGDYGYTF.